This is a list of T cell receptor beta chains from one sample in a study of monozygotic twins with inflammatory bowel disease. TCRdb reprocessed the 5' RACE reads, with one entry per CDR3 protein and no DNA. The ten most abundant clones cover roughly 2.5% of a sample with about 140,000 distinct CDR3 sequences. Source material: blood. These receptors were obtained from a human donor with ulcerative colitis or Crohn's disease, or a healthy co-twin of an affected twin (not recorded which). The CDR3 runs from the conserved cysteine through the conserved F or W. The order of the fields is V gene, J gene, CDR3 protein.

v_call: TRBV24-1; j_call: TRBJ2-1; cdr3_aa: CATSSGALEQFF
v_call: TRBV9; j_call: TRBJ2-1; cdr3_aa: CASKGGSSYNEQFF
v_call: TRBV5-1; j_call: TRBJ2-5; cdr3_aa: CASSSRTGDMADQYF
v_call: TRBV12-3/TRBV12-4; j_call: TRBJ2-1; cdr3_aa: CASSLTSPIEQFF
v_call: TRBV12-3/TRBV12-4; j_call: TRBJ2-1; cdr3_aa: CASSPAGGPGEQFF
v_call: TRBV6-6; j_call: TRBJ1-1; cdr3_aa: CASSDGLNTEAFF
v_call: TRBV6-2/TRBV6-3; j_call: TRBJ2-1; cdr3_aa: CASSPRYDNEQFF
v_call: TRBV6-5; j_call: TRBJ2-3; cdr3_aa: CASSRSDTDTQYF
v_call: TRBV29-1; j_call: TRBJ2-5; cdr3_aa: CSVAWFDGETQYF
v_call: TRBV11-1; j_call: TRBJ2-2; cdr3_aa: CASSLQSTGELFF
v_call: TRBV12-3/TRBV12-4; j_call: TRBJ1-3; cdr3_aa: CASSFINTIYF
v_call: TRBV12-3/TRBV12-4; j_call: TRBJ1-5; cdr3_aa: CASSLGPINQPQHF
v_call: TRBV18; j_call: TRBJ2-7; cdr3_aa: CASSPRGVTILNYEQYF
v_call: TRBV7-2; j_call: TRBJ2-2; cdr3_aa: CASSSTLAGVGELFF
v_call: TRBV11-2; j_call: TRBJ1-2; cdr3_aa: CASSLVGGGGVFF
v_call: TRBV20-1; j_call: TRBJ2-7; cdr3_aa: CSAPFSGGYEQYF
v_call: TRBV6-5; j_call: TRBJ2-7; cdr3_aa: CASSYSFLDEQYF
v_call: TRBV7-2; j_call: TRBJ2-3; cdr3_aa: CASSTGTSGRTDTQYF
v_call: TRBV19; j_call: TRBJ2-1; cdr3_aa: CASSILSRTSGGANEQFF
v_call: TRBV5-1; j_call: TRBJ2-1; cdr3_aa: CASRPTSGGTSYNEQFF
v_call: TRBV20-1; j_call: TRBJ1-4; cdr3_aa: CSVRSTNEKLFF
v_call: TRBV5-1; j_call: TRBJ2-5; cdr3_aa: CASSIPTDPQETQYF
v_call: TRBV20-1; j_call: TRBJ1-5; cdr3_aa: CSAKDGEYSNQPQHF
v_call: TRBV20-1; j_call: TRBJ1-5; cdr3_aa: CSAPIRGQNQPQHF
v_call: TRBV5-1; j_call: TRBJ2-2; cdr3_aa: CASSPQGNTGELFF
v_call: TRBV6-5; j_call: TRBJ1-2; cdr3_aa: CASSYGQARLTF
v_call: TRBV20-1; j_call: TRBJ2-1; cdr3_aa: CSAQSPPGASGGNEQFF
v_call: TRBV5-6; j_call: TRBJ2-7; cdr3_aa: CASSLWGEQYF